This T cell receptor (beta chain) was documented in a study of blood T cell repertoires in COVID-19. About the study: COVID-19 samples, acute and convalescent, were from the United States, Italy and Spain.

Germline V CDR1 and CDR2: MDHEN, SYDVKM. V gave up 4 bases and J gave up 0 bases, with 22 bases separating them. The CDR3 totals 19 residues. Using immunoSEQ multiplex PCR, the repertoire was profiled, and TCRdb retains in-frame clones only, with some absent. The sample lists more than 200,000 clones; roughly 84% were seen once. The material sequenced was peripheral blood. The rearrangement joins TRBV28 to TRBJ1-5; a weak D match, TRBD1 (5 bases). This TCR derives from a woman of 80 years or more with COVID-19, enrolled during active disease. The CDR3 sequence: CASSSQGGVGFYSNQPQHF. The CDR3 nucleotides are TGTGCCAGCAGTTCCCAGGGAGGGGTCGGATTTTATAGCAATCAGCCCCAGCATTTT.